The 29 T cell receptor beta chains listed next were all sequenced from one sample in a study of cytomegalovirus exposure and HLA in healthy donors. It was with 60 Vbeta and 13 Jbeta primers that the PCR ran. The table came from immunoSEQ multiplex PCR; TCRdb's copy has only in-frame clones and leaves some out. This sample has 95,000 to 150,000 clones, with roughly four fifths found just once. The sequenced sample was PBMCs. The receptors shown here come from a man in his forties in good health and CMV-seronegative.

The rearrangement uses TRBV27 and TRBJ1-1; TRBD1 matches 7 bases. The V segment lost 5 bases and the J segment 4 bases; nucleotides outside the gene matches: 7. There are 14 residues in the CDR3. In germline, CDR1 is MNHEY, CDR2 SMNVEV (reference sequence). The CDR3 region is CASSRDRLSTEAFF. DNA for the CDR3: TGTGCCAGCAGTAGGGACAGACTATCCACTGAAGCTTTCTTT.

This rearrangement joins TRBV19 to TRBJ2-2; TRBD2 is a possible D gene (6 bases). The CDR3 runs 15 residues. CDR1 is LNHDA, CDR2 SQIVND, per germline (reference sequence). V lost 7 bases and J 1 base, leaving 13 bases between the germline ends. In DNA form, the CDR3 reads TGTGCCAGTACCCCAACTAGCCTGAACACCGGGGAGCTGTTTTTT. The encoded protein is CASTPTSLNTGELFF.

This clone was recorded a few times. The rearrangement joins TRBV6-6 to TRBJ1-1; no firm D call. The V and J ends lost 0 bases and 8 bases respectively, with 7 bases between them. The CDR3 contains 12 residues. The germline V gene has CDR1 MNHNY and CDR2 SVGAGI (reference sequence). The CDR3 DNA follows: TGTGCCAGCAGTTACTCGCGGAGGGAAGCTTTCTTT. Translated, it gives CASSYSRREAFF.

The rearrangement links TRBV5-1 to TRBJ1-1, with 7 bases that match TRBD1. Germline assignment: CDR1 SGHRS and CDR2 YFSETQ. Losses at the gene ends were 0 bases for V and 3 bases for J; bases not matched to a gene: 5. CDR3 length: 15 amino acids. CDR3 protein: CASSLERTGDTEAFF. For the CDR3, the DNA is TGCGCCAGCAGCTTGGAGCGGACAGGAGACACTGAAGCTTTCTTT.

The chain has TRBV28 and TRBJ2-1; 7 nucleotides line up with TRBD1. Losses at the gene ends were 4 bases for V and 3 bases for J; bases not matched to a gene: 9. Germline V gene sequence: CDR1 MDHEN, CDR2 SYDVKM. The CDR3 sequence is 16 residues long. The CDR3 reads CASSSGTRDSYNEQFF. CDR3 in DNA: TGTGCCAGCAGTTCCGGAACCCGGGACAGCTACAATGAGCAGTTCTTC.

V usage is TRBV27 and J usage is TRBJ1-2; the D gene is possibly TRBD1 (5 bases). The length of the CDR3 is 16 residues. V lost 2 bases to trimming and J lost 1 base, with 14 bases between them. The V gene's germline CDR1 is MNHEY and CDR2 SMNVEV (reference sequence). The CDR3 nucleotides are TGTGCCAGCAGTTTACTAACTCAGGGCGTTAACTATGGCTACACCTTC. Protein: CASSLLTQGVNYGYTF.

The chain recombines TRBV7-2 with TRBJ2-3, with 11 bases aligning to TRBD1. This CDR3 is 16 amino acids long. Germline CDR1 SGHTA, CDR2 FQGNSA. Unmatched junction bases numbered 9, after V lost 5 bases and J lost 5 bases. CDR3 amino acids: CASSINPGQGGDTQYF. In nucleotides, the CDR3 is TGTGCCAGCAGCATAAATCCGGGACAGGGGGGAGATACGCAGTATTTT. The full variable domain, with the rest looked up from reference TRBV7-2 and TRBJ2-3, is GAGVSQSPSNKVTEKGKDVELRCDPISGHTALYWYRQSLGQGLEFLIYFQGNSAPDKSGLPSDRFSAERTGGSVSTLTIQRTQQEDSAVYLCASSINPGQGGDTQYFGPGTRLTVL.

This chain joins TRBV18 and TRBJ2-3, with 8 nucleotides matching TRBD1. The CDR3 is 13 amino acids. After removal of 10 bases from V and 1 base from J, the junction contained 4 bases not matched to a gene. CDR1 is KGHSH, CDR2 LQKENI, per germline. CDR3 sequence: CATRGQGTDTQYF. The CDR3 DNA reads TGTGCCACCCGGGGACAGGGCACAGATACGCAGTATTTT.

This clone has only one observation. The chain is built from TRBV5-8 and TRBJ2-1, with D hard to call. Trimming took off 2 bases at V and 0 bases at J, with 12 bases between the two ends. Per germline, CDR1 SGHTS and CDR2 YDEGEE. This CDR3 comprises 16 residues. CDR3 sequence reads: CASSFPVRSSYNEQFF. CDR3 coding DNA: TGTGCCAGCAGCTTCCCGGTGAGAAGCTCCTACAATGAGCAGTTCTTC.

The chain has TRBV6-6 and TRBJ2-2; TRBD2 might be the D (5 bases). The CDR3 spans 15 residues. Germline CDR1 MNHNY, CDR2 SVGAGI (reference sequence). V was clipped by 7 bases and J by 6 bases, with 18 bases between them. CDR3 nucleotide sequence: TGTGCCAGCAATAAGGGTGGCGGGCCGTCCGGGGAGCTGTTTTTT. Translating it yields CASNKGGGPSGELFF.

The chain has TRBV7-2 and TRBJ1-5; no reliable D call. The length of the CDR3 is 13 residues. V was shortened by 0 bases and J by 5 bases, with 5 bases between the two germline ends. CDR1 SGHTA and CDR2 FQGNSA come from the germline V gene. As DNA, the CDR3 is TGTGCCAGCAGCTTAGCGCCAGATCAGCCCCAGCATTTT. Translated, it gives CASSLAPDQPQHF.

This rearrangement joins TRBV27 to TRBJ2-7, with D possibly matching TRBD2 (6 bases). Trimming took 5 bases from V and 0 from J, leaving 14 bases between them. In germline, CDR1 is MNHEY, CDR2 SMNVEV (reference sequence). The CDR3 is 15 residues long. CDR3 bases: TGTGCCAGCAGTCCGAGTGCTAGCGCCTCCTACGAGCAGTACTTC. As protein: CASSPSASASYEQYF.

The chain joins TRBV29-1 to TRBJ2-7, with D possibly TRBD1 on 5 matching bases. The V end lost 3 bases, the J end lost 1 base, and 10 bases lay between the germline ends. The CDR3 consists of 13 residues. The germline gives CDR1 SQVTM, CDR2 ANQGSEA. In nucleotides, the CDR3 is TGCAGCGTTGATTCTCAGGGATCCTACGAGCAGTACTTC. This encodes CSVDSQGSYEQYF.

V usage is TRBV2 and J usage is TRBJ1-2; no firm D call. The CDR3 totals 13 residues. CDR1 is SNHLY and CDR2 is FYNNEI in the germline V gene. V lost 8 bases and J 4 bases, leaving 14 bases between the germline ends. CDR3 residues: CASGGLLLYGYTF. The CDR3 nucleotides read TGTGCCAGCGGAGGACTACTGCTCTATGGCTACACCTTC.

This clone was seen a single time. The chain carries TRBV4-1 and TRBJ1-2; D not resolved. The CDR3 length is 15 residues. Germline CDR1 and CDR2: MGHRA and YSYEKL. The ends were cut back, 0 bases at V and 8 bases at J, with 16 bases in the middle. The chain's CDR3 is CASSQDREGRWGYTF. The CDR3 DNA reads as TGCGCCAGCAGCCAAGATCGGGAGGGAAGGTGGGGCTACACCTTC.

This clone has just one count. The chain uses TRBV28 and TRBJ2-2; D possibly corresponds to TRBD1 (6 bases). V dropped 6 bases and J dropped 1 base, with 9 bases sitting between them. Germline CDR1 and CDR2: MDHEN and SYDVKM. This CDR3 has 14 amino acids. The CDR3 spells CASRPGQNTGELFF. The CDR3 nucleotides are TGTGCCAGCAGGCCGGGACAGAACACCGGGGAGCTGTTTTTT.

The genes are TRBV25-1 and TRBJ1-1; perhaps TRBD1 as D (6 bases). The CDR3 runs to 13 residues. The V gene lost 5 bases and the J gene lost 8 bases, with 15 bases spanning the gap. CDR1 is MGHDK and CDR2 is SYGVNS in the germline V gene. CDR3 loop: CASSPGAPTEAFF. CDR3 bases: TGTGCCAGCAGTCCAGGGGCCCCTACCGAAGCTTTCTTT. The complete variable domain, with remaining parts taken from reference TRBV25-1 and TRBJ1-1, reads EADIYQTPRYLVIGTGKKITLECSQTMGHDKMYWYQQDPGMELHLIHYSYGVNSTEKGDLSSESTVSRIRTEHFPLTLESARPSHTSQYLCASSPGAPTEAFFGQGTRLTVV.

V gene TRBV6-5 combines with J gene TRBJ2-1, with TRBD2 matching 9 bases. The CDR3 is made up of 15 amino acids. The V and J ends lost 0 bases and 8 bases, in that order; junction bases with no gene match: 5. The germline CDR1 and CDR2 sequences are MNHEY and SVGAGI. CDR3 bases: TGTGCCAGCAGTTACTCTAGCGGGAGTTGGGATGAGCAGTTCTTC. Translating it yields CASSYSSGSWDEQFF.

This clone was seen only once. V gene TRBV2 combines with J gene TRBJ1-1; 7 bases match TRBD1. Germline-derived CDR1 and CDR2 are SNHLY and FYNNEI. V gave up 4 bases and J gave up 5 bases; unmatched junction bases: 1. The CDR3 length is 12 residues. This CDR3 reads CASSGQGTEAFF. The CDR3 coding sequence is TGTGCCAGCAGTGGACAGGGAACTGAAGCTTTCTTT.

V gene TRBV9 combines with J gene TRBJ2-2, with D maybe TRBD2 (6 bases). The CDR3 is made up of 14 amino acids. Per the germline V gene, CDR1 is SGDLS and CDR2 is YYNGEE. The V end lost 3 bases, the J end lost 2 bases, and 8 bases lay between the germline ends. The CDR3 loop is CASSAGTNTGELFF. The CDR3, as DNA: TGTGCCAGCAGCGCCGGGACTAACACCGGGGAGCTGTTTTTT.

The chain carries TRBV28 and TRBJ1-2, with D possibly being TRBD1 (5 bases). The CDR3 consists of 12 residues. Germline values: CDR1 MDHEN, CDR2 SYDVKM. Trimming took off 7 bases at V and 3 bases at J, with 9 bases between the two ends. The CDR3 nucleotides are TGTGCCAGCAAAGGGACTTACTATGGCTACACCTTC. As protein: CASKGTYYGYTF.

This chain uses TRBV5-6 with TRBJ2-7; D is perhaps TRBD1 (6 bases). The V gene lost 0 bases and the J gene lost 2 bases, with 9 bases spanning the gap. This CDR3 has 14 residues. The V gene's germline CDR1 is SGHDT and CDR2 YYEEEE. CDR3 protein: CASSLAGQPYEQYF. CDR3 sequence (DNA): TGTGCCAGCAGCTTGGCGGGACAACCCTACGAGCAGTACTTC. Drawing the rest from reference TRBV5-6 and TRBJ2-7, the complete variable domain is DAGVTQSPTHLIKTRGQQVTLRCSPKSGHDTVSWYQQALGQGPQFIFQYYEEEERQRGNFPDRFSGHQFPNYSSELNVNALLLGDSALYLCASSLAGQPYEQYFGPGTRLTVT.

In DNA form, the CDR3 reads TGTGCCAGCAGCTTACCGGGAGGGAGCACAGATACGCAGTATTTT. Translated, it gives CASSLPGGSTDTQYF. This chain joins TRBV5-6 and TRBJ2-3; TRBD2 agrees at 8 bases. The V gene's germline CDR1 is SGHDT and CDR2 YYEEEE. V trimming: 2 bases; J trimming: 0 bases; junction bases outside the gene matches: 2. This CDR3 is built from 15 residues. The full variable domain, rest sourced from reference TRBV5-6 and TRBJ2-3, is DAGVTQSPTHLIKTRGQQVTLRCSPKSGHDTVSWYQQALGQGPQFIFQYYEEEERQRGNFPDRFSGHQFPNYSSELNVNALLLGDSALYLCASSLPGGSTDTQYFGPGTRLTVL.

The chain couples TRBV29-1 to TRBJ1-2, with D perhaps TRBD1 (5 bases). Germline CDR1 SQVTM, CDR2 ANQGSEA. The CDR3 sequence is 11 residues long. V shed 7 bases and J shed 7 bases, with 13 bases lying between them. The chain's CDR3 is CSAEDSSGYTF. The CDR3 nucleotides read TGCAGCGCCGAAGACAGTTCTGGCTACACCTTC.

This clone occurred a few times. The genes are TRBV6-5 and TRBJ1-1; tentative D call: TRBD1 (6 bases). The CDR3 is 12 residues long. CDR1 is MNHEY and CDR2 is SVGAGI in the germline V gene. Trimming stripped 0 bases from V and 11 bases from J, with 10 bases between. CDR3 nucleotides: TGTGCCAGCAGTTACTCAGGGGGGGAGGCTTTCTTT. Its protein product is CASSYSGGEAFF.

The chain has TRBV5-8 and TRBJ2-7; the match to TRBD1 covers 9 bases. The CDR3 consists of 14 residues. The germline gives CDR1 SGHTS, CDR2 YDEGEE. V trimming: 6 bases; J trimming: 5 bases; junction bases outside the gene matches: 9. CDR3 sequence: CASTRDRALHEQYF. The DNA for the CDR3 is TGTGCCAGCACCCGGGACAGGGCTCTCCACGAGCAGTACTTC.

The chain couples TRBV19 to TRBJ2-7; D call uncertain. Germline V gene sequence: CDR1 LNHDA, CDR2 SQIVND (reference sequence). The CDR3 length is 15 residues. V lost 3 bases and J lost 3, with 15 bases in between. DNA for the CDR3: TGTGCCAGTAGTATTCAGGTCTCCTCTCGCTACGAGCAGTACTTC. Protein: CASSIQVSSRYEQYF.

The chain joins TRBV7-6 to TRBJ2-1; tentatively, D is TRBD1 (5 bases). Trimming cost V 4 bases and J 6 bases, with 13 bases left between them. This CDR3 has 14 amino acids. Germline V gives CDR1 SGHVS, CDR2 FNYEAQ. The CDR3 coding sequence is TGTGCCAGCAGCTCCCTTTATCAGGGCAATGAGCAGTTCTTC. This encodes CASSSLYQGNEQFF.

J is TRBJ2-2 and V is TRBV5-1, with 7 bases identical to TRBD1. V was clipped by 3 bases and J by 5 bases; unmatched bases: 10. Per the germline V gene, CDR1 is SGHRS and CDR2 is YFSETQ. CDR3 length equals 16 residues. CDR3 in amino acids: CASSYGQVTGTGELFF. CDR3 nucleotide sequence: TGCGCCAGCAGCTACGGACAGGTCACCGGTACCGGGGAGCTGTTTTTT.